A selection of T cell receptor beta chains follows, all from one sample in a study of T cell repertoires in cytomegalovirus infection. Each CDR3 protein gets one entry after TCRdb re-called the reads with MiXCR. The top ten hold over 40% of the sample, which has roughly 230,000 distinct CDR3 sequences, about a sixth seen once. The sequencing input was CD8+ T cells from PBMCs. The receptor source for this set is a human donor in good health (CMV status not recorded). Some clones in this sample may be carry-over from other donors' samples. Both conserved end residues are part of each CDR3. D genes are given only for firm matches. Size tells how often a clone was seen (once, few, many) or the class of an expanded clone, and some rows leave it out.

many	13	.	TRBJ1-1	TRBV4-3	TGCGCCAGCAGCCAGTCGGGGCCGGAGGAAGCTTTCTTT	CASSQSGPEEAFF
.	15	TRBD1	TRBJ2-3	TRBV5-5	TGTGCCAGCAGCGCCGGGACAGGGGTTTTCGATACGCAGTATTTT	CASSAGTGVFDTQYF
.	14	TRBD1	TRBJ2-5	TRBV7-9	TGTGCCAGCAGTGCCCAGGGGGCGGAGGAGACCCAGTACTTC	CASSAQGAEETQYF
.	15	.	TRBJ2-7	TRBV28	TGTGCCAGCAGTCCCCAGTGGAGGGGGCCCTACGAGCAGTACTTC	CASSPQWRGPYEQYF
many	13	.	TRBJ2-1	TRBV15	TGTGCCACCAGCAGAGATGACGGGAATGAGCAGTTCTTC	CATSRDDGNEQFF
many	16	TRBD1	TRBJ2-7	TRBV7-2	TGTGCCAGCAGCTTAACCTTAGGGACAGGGTACCACGAGCAGTACTTC	CASSLTLGTGYHEQYF
few	17	.	TRBJ1-4	TRBV28	TGTGCCAGCAGTTTGGAGGGGATCGGGGCAACTAATGAAAAACTGTTTTTT	CASSLEGIGATNEKLFF
few	16	.	TRBJ2-1	TRBV10-3	TGTGCCATCAGTCCCCCGGGACCCACAACAAGAAATGAGCAGTTCTTC	CAISPPGPTTRNEQFF
many	15	.	TRBJ2-1	TRBV5-5	TGTGCCAGCAGTCCGAAAAAGAGCTCCTACAATGAGCAGTTCTTC	CASSPKKSSYNEQFF
few	16	.	TRBJ2-5	TRBV6-5	TGTGCCAGCAGTTACTCGTATGGAGGGGGCCTGGAGACCCAGTACTTC	CASSYSYGGGLETQYF
many	13	.	TRBJ2-7	TRBV7-2	TGTGCCAGCAGCGTAACTAGCCGCTACGAGCAGTACTTC	CASSVTSRYEQYF
few	17	.	TRBJ1-5	TRBV6-2/TRBV6-3	TGTGCCAGCAGTTACAGCAGGGACGGCATACCGAATCAGCCCCAGCATTTT	CASSYSRDGIPNQPQHF
many	16	.	TRBJ2-3	TRBV6-1	TGTGCCAGCAGATTCTCCGTCTCGGGCCACACAGATACGCAGTATTTT	CASRFSVSGHTDTQYF
.	16	TRBD2	TRBJ2-3	TRBV7-8	TGTGCCAGCAGCTTATGGGAGGGACTAAGCACAGATACGCAGTATTTT	CASSLWEGLSTDTQYF
.	12	.	TRBJ2-1	TRBV10-3	TGTGCCATCGGCGACCTCTACAATGAGCAGTTCTTC	CAIGDLYNEQFF
.	15	.	TRBJ1-5	TRBV27	TGTGCCAGCAGTTTCATTGGGACGGGCGATCAGCCCCAGCATTTT	CASSFIGTGDQPQHF
many	16	.	TRBJ1-5	TRBV7-9	TGTGCCAGCAGCCCCGACGCAGGGAGAGCCAATCAGCCCCAGCATTTT	CASSPDAGRANQPQHF
once	13	.	TRBJ2-7	TRBV29-1	TGCAGCGTTGAAAAAGACCGGCCTTACGAGCAGTACTTC	CSVEKDRPYEQYF
many	14	.	TRBJ1-1	TRBV7-2	TGTGCCAGCAGCTACGACAGGATGAACACTGAAGCTTTCTTT	CASSYDRMNTEAFF
.	14	.	TRBJ2-7	TRBV27	TGTGCCAGCACTCCGGGATGGGGCACAGGGCTTTGGAACTTC	CASTPGWGTGLWNF
few	16	.	TRBJ2-2	TRBV4-2	TGTGCCAGCAGCCAAGAAGACAGCGCGAACACCGGGGAGCTGTTTTTT	CASSQEDSANTGELFF
.	17	TRBD2	TRBJ2-1	TRBV9	TGTGCCAGCAGCGTAGTAGCGCTAGCGGGGGACCGTAATGAGCAGTTCTTC	CASSVVALAGDRNEQFF
few	16	TRBD2	TRBJ2-1	TRBV20-1	TGCAGTGCTAGAGATCGTGTGAAGCTAGCGGGGTATGAGCAGTTCTTC	CSARDRVKLAGYEQFF
many	15	.	TRBJ2-7	TRBV7-2	TGTGCCAGCAGCTTAGCCGGCCAGGGGTCCTACGAGCAGTACTTC	CASSLAGQGSYEQYF
few	19	.	TRBJ2-7	TRBV12-3/TRBV12-4	TGTGCCAGCAGTTCTTCCCGGGGAGGACAGACCTTTTTGGCTTACGAGCAGTACTTC	CASSSSRGGQTFLAYEQYF
.	14	.	TRBJ2-1	TRBV6-2/TRBV6-3	TGTGCCAGCAGTCCAGGGTACCCTATCAATGAGCAGTTCTTC	CASSPGYPINEQFF
many	11	.	TRBJ1-2	TRBV12-3/TRBV12-4	TGTGCCACCCCGGGGCCTGATGGCTACACCTTC	CATPGPDGYTF
few	15	.	TRBJ2-6	TRBV11-2	TGTGCCAGCAGCTCCCAGGGAACGGGGGCCAACGTCCTGACTTTC	CASSSQGTGANVLTF
many	14	TRBD1	TRBJ1-1	TRBV9	TGTGCCAGCAGTGCCTGGACAGGGGACACTGAAGCTTTCTTT	CASSAWTGDTEAFF
.	15	.	TRBJ1-2	TRBV4-1	TGCGCCAGCAGTCCAAGATCGGATCTGTTGCATGGCTACACCTTC	CASSPRSDLLHGYTF
.	14	.	TRBJ2-7	TRBV27	TGTGCCAGCAGCCCGGGACGGGACTCCTACGAGCAGTACTTC	CASSPGRDSYEQYF
.	13	.	TRBJ2-1	TRBV14	TGTGTCAGCAGCCAAGTTGAGGGGAATGAGCAGTTCTTC	CVSSQVEGNEQFF
few	16	.	TRBJ1-2	TRBV6-2/TRBV6-3	TGTGCCAGCAGTTCTGTTGAGGGGACATCAATCTATGGCTACACCTTC	CASSSVEGTSIYGYTF
few	16	TRBD2	TRBJ2-3	TRBV11-1	TGTGCCAGCAGCTTCTCTACCAGCGGGGGCACAGATACGCAGTATTTT	CASSFSTSGGTDTQYF
few	12	.	TRBJ2-1	TRBV29-1	TGCAGCGTTGAAGGTGGGGCGGGTGAGCAGTTCTTC	CSVEGGAGEQFF
.	12	.	TRBJ1-1	TRBV28	TGTGCCAGCAGTTTAATTAACACTGAAGCTTTCTTT	CASSLINTEAFF
.	15	.	TRBJ1-5	TRBV28	TGTGCCAGCAGTGGGGAGCTGGATAGCAATCAGCCCCAGCATTTT	CASSGELDSNQPQHF
few	12	.	TRBJ2-7	TRBV11-1	TGTGCCAGCAGGTTACAGGGCGCCGAGCAGTACTTC	CASRLQGAEQYF